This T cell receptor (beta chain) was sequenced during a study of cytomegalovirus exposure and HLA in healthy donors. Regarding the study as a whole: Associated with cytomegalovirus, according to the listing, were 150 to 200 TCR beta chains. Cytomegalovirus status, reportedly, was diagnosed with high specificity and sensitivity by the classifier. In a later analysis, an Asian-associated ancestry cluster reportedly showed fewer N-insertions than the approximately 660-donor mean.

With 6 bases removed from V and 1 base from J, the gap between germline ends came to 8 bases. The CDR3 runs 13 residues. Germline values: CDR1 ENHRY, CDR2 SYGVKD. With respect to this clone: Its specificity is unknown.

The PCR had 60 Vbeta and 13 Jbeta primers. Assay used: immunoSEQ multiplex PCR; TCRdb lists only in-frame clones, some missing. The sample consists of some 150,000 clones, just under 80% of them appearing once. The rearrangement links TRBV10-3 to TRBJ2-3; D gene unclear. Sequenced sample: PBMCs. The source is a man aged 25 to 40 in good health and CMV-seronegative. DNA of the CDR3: TGTGCCATCAGGGTAGCTGGCACAGATACGCAGTATTTT. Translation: CAIRVAGTDTQYF.